This T cell receptor beta chain was documented in a study of tumor and adjacent non-tumor tissue in lung cancer. On the study more broadly: Aged about 31 to 85 years, patients included about 11 men and five or six women with stage I to III disease. Samples averaged around 4 million productive TCRbeta reads each. Study findings and constraints: Tumor TCR diversity, when higher, was linked to shorter survival.

The CDR3 contains 14 residues. Turning to this clonotype: The antigen remains undetermined. At one end, the junction sequence differs from germline, possibly due to a read error.

No cell sorting was done before RNA was extracted from the tissue. The library came from three nested PCR rounds adapted from ARM-PCR protocols. MiXCR was run by TCRdb on the multiplex PCR reads, yielding one entry per CDR3 protein. The profile shows just over 200,000 distinct CDR3 sequences, over 55% of them singletons. The sequence was obtained from a man between 60 and 70 years old with non-small cell lung cancer. Material: lung tumor tissue. The rearrangement uses TRBV12-3 or TRBV12-4 and TRBJ1-3; D is ambiguous. This CDR3 reads CASSLRGSENTIFF. DNA for the CDR3: TGTGCCAGCAGTTTAAGAGGCAGTGAAAACACCATATTTTTT.